This T cell receptor (beta chain) was sequenced for a study of breast tumors, draining lymph nodes, adjacent tissues. Study-level results: Data fit most tumor T cells coming from lymph node, expanding in tumor. Tumor TCR diversity was below lymph nodes but above nontumor tissue. Luminal-like breast cancer showed significantly higher tumor–nontumor repertoire similarity than basal-like.

This clonotype was observed at least ten times. Its specificity is unknown. Deletions cut 4 bases from V and 6 bases from J, with 10 bases between. Germline values: CDR1 SGHRS, CDR2 YFSETQ. The CDR3 totals 13 residues. Samples came from axillary lymph nodes draining the breast cancer. TCRdb called the multiplex PCR reads again in MiXCR, with one record for every CDR3 protein. The sample holds 150,000 to 200,000 distinct CDR3 sequences, 33% seen once. The sample comprised axillary lymph node tissue. This clonotype was obtained from a female donor with breast cancer. Some clones in this sample may be carry-over from other donors' samples. The chain links TRBV5-1 to TRBJ2-2; D is perhaps TRBD1 (5 bases). The CDR3 DNA follows: TGCGCCAGCAGCGTACAGGTCCCCGGGGAGCTGTTTTTT. This codes for CASSVQVPGELFF. Complete variable domain (other parts from reference TRBV5-1 and TRBJ2-2): KAGVTQTPRYLIKTRGQQVTLSCSPISGHRSVSWYQQTPGQGLQFLFEYFSETQRNKGNFPGRFSGRQFSNSRSEMNVSTLELGDSALYLCASSVQVPGELFFGEGSRLTVL.